Listed below are T cell receptor beta chains from one sample, sequenced in a study of blood T cell repertoires in COVID-19. Only in-frame clones appear in the TCRdb table, and some are missing; sequencing was by immunoSEQ multiplex PCR. The data contain 250,000 or so clones, over 65% of them seen just once; the ten biggest clones take up 2.5% to 4%. Sequenced sample: peripheral blood. Receptors originate from a woman aged 80 or older with acute or convalescent COVID-19. Both conserved end residues are part of each CDR3. D genes are given only for firm matches. Size tells how often a clone was seen (once, few, many) or the class of an expanded clone, and some rows leave it out.

clone size	V gene	D gene	J gene	CDR3 protein	CDR3 DNA
-	TRBV5-4	TRBD2	TRBJ2-7	CASNLAGSYEQYF	TGTGCCAGCAATCTAGCGGGATCCTACGAGCAGTACTTC
-	TRBV3-1/TRBV3-2	-	TRBJ2-2	CASSQDFSATFSHLPGELFF	TGTGCCAGCAGCCAAGATTTTAGCGCCACTTTTTCCCACCTCCCCGGGGAGCTGTTTTTT
-	TRBV5-1	TRBD2	TRBJ2-5	CASSLETSGSRETQYF	TGCGCCAGCAGCTTGGAAACTAGCGGGAGTCGAGAGACCCAGTACTTC
-	TRBV6-2/TRBV6-3	TRBD1	TRBJ1-1	CASSGPRQGSAEAFF	TGTGCCAGCAGTGGACCACGACAGGGGTCCGCTGAAGCTTTCTTT
-	TRBV7-9	-	TRBJ2-1	CASSFRGDEQFF	TGTGCCAGCAGCTTCCGGGGAGATGAGCAGTTCTTC
-	TRBV6-2/TRBV6-3	-	TRBJ2-7	CASSYRGGRTYEQYF	TGTGCCAGCAGTTACAGGGGGGGCAGGACCTACGAGCAGTACTTC
-	TRBV11-1	TRBD1	TRBJ2-1	CASSLGTGLYNEQFF	TGTGCCAGCAGCTTGGGGACAGGCCTATACAATGAGCAGTTCTTC
-	TRBV10-3	TRBD1	TRBJ2-7	CAISATGSSYEQYF	TGTGCCATCAGTGCGACAGGGAGCTCCTACGAGCAGTACTTC
-	TRBV7-2	-	TRBJ1-3	CASSLVSGRGNTIYF	TGTGCCAGCAGCTTAGTGTCGGGTCGAGGAAACACCATATATTTT
-	TRBV5-1	TRBD1	TRBJ1-6	CASSQGQVNSPLHF	TGCGCCAGCAGCCAAGGACAGGTCAATTCACCCCTCCACTTT
-	TRBV7-2	TRBD1	TRBJ1-1	CASSPDRVTEAFF	TGTGCCAGCAGCCCCGACAGGGTGACTGAAGCTTTCTTT
-	TRBV10-3	-	TRBJ1-1	CAISGRQPNTEAFF	TGTGCCATCAGTGGAAGACAGCCGAACACTGAAGCTTTCTTT
-	TRBV12-3/TRBV12-4	-	TRBJ1-5	CASQGRGPQHF	TGTGCCAGTCAGGGCAGGGGGCCCCAGCATTTT
-	TRBV14	-	TRBJ1-2	CASSQEPGYRLGYGYTF	TGTGCCAGCAGCCAAGAACCGGGGTACCGACTGGGCTATGGCTACACCTTC
-	TRBV6-5	TRBD2	TRBJ2-1	CASSRDYLQFF	TGTGCCAGCAGTCGGGACTACCTGCAGTTCTTC
-	TRBV10-1	TRBD2	TRBJ2-3	CASSPGTTYTDTQYF	TGCGCCAGCAGTCCCGGGACTACCTACACAGATACGCAGTATTTT
-	TRBV27	-	TRBJ2-2	CASSLYSPSTGELFF	TGTGCCAGCAGTTTGTACAGCCCGAGCACCGGGGAGCTGTTTTTT
-	TRBV30	TRBD1	TRBJ1-2	CAWDRGSNYGYTF	TGTGCCTGGGACAGGGGGTCAAACTATGGCTACACCTTC
-	TRBV19	TRBD1	TRBJ1-5	CASSIVTGGFRNQPQHF	TGTGCCAGTAGTATAGTGACAGGGGGGTTTCGCAATCAGCCCCAGCATTTT
few	TRBV19	TRBD1	TRBJ2-1	CASSSVGQGNNEQFF	TGTGCCAGTAGTTCCGTGGGACAGGGGAACAATGAGCAGTTCTTC
-	TRBV19	-	TRBJ1-5	CASTRGGGKNQPQHF	TGTGCCAGTACGAGGGGGGGCGGGAAAAATCAGCCCCAGCATTTT
-	TRBV7-8	TRBD2	TRBJ2-3	CASSPRTSGMADTQYF	TGTGCCAGCAGCCCCCGGACTAGCGGGATGGCAGATACGCAGTATTTT
-	TRBV14	TRBD1	TRBJ2-7	CASSQTGVREQYF	TGTGCCAGCAGCCAGACAGGGGTGCGCGAGCAGTACTTC
-	TRBV9	TRBD1	TRBJ1-2	CATRTGGYYGYTF	TGTGCCACTCGGACAGGGGGCTACTATGGCTACACCTTC
-	TRBV11-2	TRBD1	TRBJ1-4	CASSLDWGAGGENEKLFF	TGTGCCAGCAGCTTAGATTGGGGCGCAGGGGGCGAGAATGAAAAACTGTTTTTT
-	TRBV2	-	TRBJ1-2	CASSPGGGYTF	TGTGCCAGCAGCCCAGGAGGTGGCTACACCTTC
-	TRBV6-5	TRBD1	TRBJ1-6	CASNQQGSYNSPLHF	TGTGCCAGCAACCAACAGGGGTCCTATAATTCACCCCTCCACTTT
-	TRBV27	TRBD1	TRBJ2-1	CASSFRTGGRDEQFF	TGTGCCAGCAGTTTTAGGACAGGGGGTAGGGATGAGCAGTTCTTC
-	TRBV5-4	TRBD2	TRBJ2-5	CASSPSGGMGGETQYF	TGTGCCAGCAGCCCCTCCGGGGGGATGGGGGGAGAGACCCAGTACTTC
-	TRBV20-1	-	TRBJ1-2	CSASGQRGYTF	TGCAGTGCTAGTGGCCAGCGAGGCTACACCTTC
-	TRBV27	-	TRBJ2-2	CASSLSRDFTGELFF	TGTGCCAGCAGTTTATCCAGGGATTTCACCGGGGAGCTGTTTTTT
few	TRBV6-2/TRBV6-3	-	TRBJ1-1	CASSLPGYTEAFF	TGTGCCAGCAGTTTGCCAGGGTACACTGAAGCTTTCTTT
-	TRBV9	-	TRBJ1-4	CASSPGRREKLFF	TGTGCCAGCAGTCCCGGACGGAGGGAAAAACTGTTTTTT
-	TRBV2	-	TRBJ2-1	CASSPQNEQFF	TGTGCCAGCAGCCCCCAAAATGAGCAGTTCTTC
-	TRBV11-2	-	TRBJ2-5	CASSLDRGVETQYF	TGTGCCAGCAGCTTAGATCGGGGTGTAGAGACCCAGTACTTC
-	TRBV30	-	TRBJ1-1	CAWSSKQAATEAFF	TGTGCCTGGAGTTCGAAACAGGCGGCCACTGAAGCTTTCTTT
few	TRBV19	TRBD1	TRBJ2-6	CASSSLPGQGLSPWANVLTF	TGTGCCAGTAGTAGCTTACCGGGACAGGGGCTATCCCCCTGGGCCAACGTCCTGACTTTC
once	TRBV7-9	-	TRBJ1-3	CASSLMTASGNTIYF	TGTGCCAGCAGCTTAATGACAGCCTCTGGAAACACCATATATTTT
-	TRBV4-3	TRBD1	TRBJ2-7	CASSQADRGGYEQYF	TGCGCCAGCAGCCAAGCGGACAGGGGCGGCTACGAGCAGTACTTC
-	TRBV6-6	-	TRBJ1-5	CASSYTEGLYNQPQHF	TGTGCCAGCAGTTACACCGAGGGACTTTACAATCAGCCCCAGCATTTT
many	TRBV7-2	TRBD2	TRBJ2-7	CASSISGRSSYEQYF	TGTGCCAGCAGCATTAGCGGGAGGTCCTCCTACGAGCAGTACTTC
once	TRBV28	TRBD2	TRBJ2-7	CASSLSGRSSYEQYF	TGTGCCAGCAGTTTAAGCGGGAGGTCCTCCTACGAGCAGTACTTC
-	TRBV5-1	-	TRBJ1-4	CASSLVAGGREKLFF	TGCGCCAGCAGCTTGGTCGCGGGGGGCAGAGAAAAACTGTTTTTT
-	TRBV4-3	-	TRBJ1-5	CASSQDLDQPQHF	TGCGCCAGCAGCCAAGATCTAGATCAGCCCCAGCATTTT
-	TRBV4-3	TRBD1	TRBJ1-4	CASSLAWGQVPGELFF	TGCGCCAGCAGCCTAGCTTGGGGACAGGTCCCCGGGGAACTGTTTTTT
-	TRBV6-5	TRBD1	TRBJ1-1	CASSPRQGTEAFF	TGTGCCAGCAGTCCCAGACAGGGCACTGAAGCTTTCTTT
-	TRBV2	-	TRBJ2-1	CASRMRGNSYNEQFF	TGTGCCAGCAGGATGAGGGGGAACTCCTACAATGAGCAGTTCTTC
-	TRBV4-3	-	TRBJ2-3	CASSQDLLPAGTQYF	TGCGCCAGCAGCCAAGATTTGCTACCTGCGGGTACGCAGTATTTT
-	TRBV4-1	-	TRBJ2-1	CASSHGTRNEQFF	TGCGCCAGCAGCCATGGGACTCGCAATGAGCAGTTCTTC
-	TRBV6-2/TRBV6-3	TRBD1	TRBJ1-1	CASSTSQGRAHAAFF	TGTGCCAGCAGTACGTCACAGGGGAGAGCCCACGCCGCTTTCTTT
-	TRBV19	-	TRBJ2-7	CASMQGSHSYEQYF	TGTGCCAGTATGCAGGGATCCCACTCCTACGAGCAGTACTTC
-	TRBV10-1	TRBD2	TRBJ2-1	CASSAVSGFFYNEQFF	TGCGCCAGCAGTGCTGTTAGCGGGTTTTTTTACAATGAGCAGTTCTTC
-	TRBV6-5	-	TRBJ1-5	CASSYSKHSNQPQHF	TGTGCCAGCAGTTACAGCAAGCATAGCAATCAGCCCCAGCATTTT
-	TRBV19	TRBD2	TRBJ2-4	CASSPRLAPAKNIQYF	TGTGCCAGTAGTCCCCGACTAGCACCAGCCAAAAACATTCAGTACTTC
-	TRBV27	-	TRBJ2-7	CASRFTRDNYEQYF	TGTGCCAGCAGATTTACACGGGACAACTACGAGCAGTACTTC